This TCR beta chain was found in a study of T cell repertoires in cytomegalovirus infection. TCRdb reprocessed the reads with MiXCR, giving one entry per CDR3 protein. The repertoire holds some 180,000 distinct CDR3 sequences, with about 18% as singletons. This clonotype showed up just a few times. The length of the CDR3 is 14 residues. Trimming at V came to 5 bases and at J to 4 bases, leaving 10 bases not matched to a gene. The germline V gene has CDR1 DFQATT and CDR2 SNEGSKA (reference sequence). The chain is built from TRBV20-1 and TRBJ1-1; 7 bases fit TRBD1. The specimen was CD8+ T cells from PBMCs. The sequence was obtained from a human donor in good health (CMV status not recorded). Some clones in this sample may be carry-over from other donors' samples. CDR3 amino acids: CSAPPGTETTEAFF. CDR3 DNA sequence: TGCAGTGCTCCCCCCGGGACAGAAACCACTGAAGCTTTCTTT.